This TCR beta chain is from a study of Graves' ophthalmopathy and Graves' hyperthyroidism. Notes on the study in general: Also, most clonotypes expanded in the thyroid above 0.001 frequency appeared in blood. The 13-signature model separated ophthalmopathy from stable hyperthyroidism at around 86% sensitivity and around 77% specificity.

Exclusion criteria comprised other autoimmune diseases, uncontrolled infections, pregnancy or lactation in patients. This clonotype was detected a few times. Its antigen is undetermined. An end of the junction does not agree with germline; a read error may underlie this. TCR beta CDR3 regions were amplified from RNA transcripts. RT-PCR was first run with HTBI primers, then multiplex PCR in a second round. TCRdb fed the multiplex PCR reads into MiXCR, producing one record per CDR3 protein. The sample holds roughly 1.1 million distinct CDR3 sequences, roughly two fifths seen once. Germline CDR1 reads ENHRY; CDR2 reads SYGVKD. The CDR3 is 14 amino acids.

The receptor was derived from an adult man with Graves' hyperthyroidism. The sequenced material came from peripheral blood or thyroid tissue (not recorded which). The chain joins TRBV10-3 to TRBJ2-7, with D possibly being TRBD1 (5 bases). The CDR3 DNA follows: TGTGCCAGCAGTGAATATCAGGGTTTCTACGAGCAGTACTTC. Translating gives CASSEYQGFYEQYF.